Following are 5 T cell receptor beta chains from one sample sequenced in a study of cytomegalovirus exposure and HLA in healthy donors. This PCR relied on a set of 60 Vbeta primers and 13 Jbeta primers. The repertoire was sequenced with immunoSEQ multiplex PCR; TCRdb's copy has only in-frame clones and lacks some. Counted here are 65,000 to 70,000 clones, 68% occurring once; the ten biggest clones make up about 10%. The specimen sequenced was PBMCs. Receptors were obtained from a woman in her twenties or thirties in good health and CMV-seronegative.

The V and J genes are TRBV2 and TRBJ1-1; 7 bases line up with TRBD1. The CDR3 contains 13 residues. The germline V gene has CDR1 SNHLY and CDR2 FYNNEI. V dropped 10 bases and J dropped 1; count of bases not matched to a gene: 6. The CDR3 spells CATTRGPNTEAFF. Here the CDR3 DNA reads TGTGCCACCACAAGGGGGCCGAACACTGAAGCTTTCTTT.

The rearrangement joins TRBV4-1 to TRBJ1-1; D might be TRBD1 (5 bases). The ends were cut back, 2 bases at V and 1 base at J, with 8 bases in the middle. Germline V gene sequence: CDR1 MGHRA, CDR2 YSYEKL. This CDR3 has 14 amino acids. CDR3 DNA sequence: TGCGCCAGCAGCCAAATAGGACAGAACACTGAAGCTTTCTTT. Translated, it gives CASSQIGQNTEAFF.

The rearrangement uses TRBV4-1 and TRBJ2-1; D perhaps matches TRBD2 (6 bases). V dropped 2 bases and J dropped 5 bases, with 16 bases sitting between them. CDR1 is MGHRA and CDR2 is YSYEKL in the germline V gene. This CDR3 region has 16 residues. The CDR3 DNA reads TGCGCCAGCAGCCAACCACCCTGGCGGGGAAACAATGAGCAGTTCTTC. Its translation is CASSQPPWRGNNEQFF.

This clone has just a few counts. The chain has TRBV7-9 and TRBJ1-4; D is ambiguous. The CDR3 has 14 amino acids. Germline assignment: CDR1 SEHNR and CDR2 FQNEAQ (reference sequence). V lost 6 bases and J lost 8, with 16 bases in between. CDR3 in DNA: TGTGCCAGCAGTTCTAGGGCCGAGGGAGAAAAACTGTTTTTT. Protein sequence: CASSSRAEGEKLFF.

The CDR3 nucleotides read TGTGCCAGCAGTGGAACTGGGCAAGGGGGATCCGAAGCTTTCTTT. Its translation: CASSGTGQGGSEAFF. V gene TRBV2 combines with J gene TRBJ1-1; the D gene is possibly TRBD1 (6 bases). V dropped 4 bases and J dropped 8 bases, with 20 bases sitting between them. The CDR3 is 15 amino acids. From germline, CDR1 is SNHLY and CDR2 FYNNEI.